This T cell receptor beta chain was captured in a study of siplizumab effects on memory and regulatory T cells. General observations from the study: The alloresponse seemed to draw substantially on naive T cells, which appeared more diverse than memory cells. Left unconfirmed was the suppressive function of proliferating Tregs from siplizumab cultures.

V was pared by 5 bases and J by 8 bases, with 19 bases between. The CDR3 totals 15 residues. Germline CDR1 SSHAT, CDR2 FNYEAQ (reference sequence). The method was immunoSEQ multiplex PCR; TCRdb's version includes in-frame clones alone and lacks a portion of them. The table lists 65,000 to 85,000 clones, roughly 93% of them singletons. Concerning this clone itself: Its cognate antigen is unknown.

The rearrangement links TRBV7-7 to TRBJ2-1, with D possibly being TRBD1 or TRBD2 (7 bases each). Material for sequencing was CD8+ T cells sorted from blood. This TCR was sampled from a human donor in good health. CDR3 coding DNA: TGTGCCAGCAGCCCCGGGGAGGGGGCGATCTATGAGCAGTTCTTC. Encoded protein: CASSPGEGAIYEQFF.